The 29 T cell receptor beta chains given below trace back to one sample, sequenced in a study of T-cell memory formation after mild COVID-19. TCRdb called the 5' RACE reads again in MiXCR, with one record for every CDR3 protein. The table lists over 120,000 distinct CDR3 sequences, over 6% of them singletons. What was sequenced was PBMCs or a T cell subset sorted from them (not recorded which). These receptors all come from an adult woman who had mild COVID-19 (a few samples of this study predate the infection). Cell type and time point are not known.

Ten or more counts support this clonotype. This chain uses TRBV5-5 with TRBJ2-7; maybe TRBD2 (5 bases). The CDR3 extends over 16 amino acids. In germline, CDR1 is SGHKS, CDR2 YYEKEE (reference sequence). Trimming shortened V by 0 bases and J by 2 bases, and 15 bases separated the two germline ends. CDR3 amino acids: CASSLGVGSLTYEQYF. CDR3 sequence (DNA): TGTGCCAGCAGCTTGGGGGTGGGGAGCCTAACCTACGAGCAGTACTTC.

V and J are TRBV20-1 and TRBJ1-5, with a weak D call TRBD1 (5 bases). Trimming took 5 bases from V and 9 from J, leaving 17 bases between them. The germline CDR1 and CDR2 sequences are DFQATT and SNEGSKA (reference sequence). CDR3 size: 13 residues. The CDR3 bases are TGCAGTGCTTCGGGACCGACGGGGGGGCCCCAGCATTTT. Protein product: CSASGPTGGPQHF.

The chain links TRBV4-1 to TRBJ1-2, with a possible D match to TRBD1 (6 bases). The V gene's germline CDR1 is MGHRA and CDR2 YSYEKL. Trimming took off 6 bases at V and 8 bases at J, with 28 bases between the two ends. This CDR3 region has 17 residues. The CDR3 spells CASRGGEGLASVGGYTF. CDR3 DNA sequence: TGCGCCAGCAGAGGGGGGGAGGGGCTAGCCAGTGTTGGCGGCTACACCTTC.

In this sample, this clonotype turned up a few times. The rearrangement links TRBV18 to TRBJ1-1; TRBD1 might be the D (5 bases). The CDR3 consists of 13 residues. From germline, CDR1 is KGHSH and CDR2 LQKENI. The ends were cut back, 3 bases at V and 3 bases at J, with 8 bases in the middle. The CDR3 DNA reads as TGTGCCAGCTCACCCCTGGGGGACACTGAAGCTTTCTTT. This codes for CASSPLGDTEAFF.

This clonotype occurred many times. The chain combines TRBV5-1 with TRBJ1-1; D call uncertain. The CDR3 extends over 13 amino acids. Germline values: CDR1 SGHRS, CDR2 YFSETQ. V lost 3 bases and J lost 2, with 8 bases in between. The CDR3, as DNA: TGCGCCAGCAGCTCCACTTATAACACTGAAGCTTTCTTT. It is translated as CASSSTYNTEAFF.

This clonotype was detected ten times or more. The chain carries TRBV20-1 and TRBJ2-7; 7 bases fit TRBD1. The germline V gene encodes CDR1 DFQATT and CDR2 SNEGSKA (reference sequence). The length of the CDR3 is 15 residues. The V and J ends lost 6 bases and 4 bases, in that order; junction bases with no gene match: 15. The CDR3 DNA follows: TGCAGTGCGCGGAAGACAGGGAGTAAGTTTTACGAGCAGTACTTC. This encodes CSARKTGSKFYEQYF.

The rearrangement links TRBV3-1 to TRBJ2-7, with 14 bases matching TRBD2. The CDR3 totals 16 residues. Germline CDR1 LGHDT, CDR2 YNNKEL (reference sequence). V lost 4 bases and J lost 3; bases outside the gene matches: 5. The CDR3 loop reads CASSPRLAGGGYEQYF. The CDR3 bases are TGTGCCAGCAGCCCTCGACTAGCGGGAGGGGGCTACGAGCAGTACTTC.

There are many counts of this clonotype. This chain's CDR3 is CASSLAGTGSQETQYF. CDR3 sequence (DNA): TGCGCCAGCAGCTTGGCTGGGACAGGCTCCCAAGAGACCCAGTACTTC. The chain recombines TRBV5-1 with TRBJ2-5; 8 nucleotides match TRBD1. This CDR3 has 16 residues. J lost 1 base, V lost 0 bases, and 5 bases had no gene match. Germline CDR1 SGHRS, CDR2 YFSETQ. Using reference TRBV5-1 and TRBJ2-5 for the parts outside the CDR3, the full variable domain is KAGVTQTPRYLIKTRGQQVTLSCSPISGHRSVSWYQQTPGQGLQFLFEYFSETQRNKGNFPGRFSGRQFSNSRSEMNVSTLELGDSALYLCASSLAGTGSQETQYFGPGTRLLVL.

V gene TRBV5-1 combines with J gene TRBJ2-7, with TRBD2 identical over 9 bases. The germline CDR1 and CDR2 sequences are SGHRS and YFSETQ. Losses at the gene ends were 3 bases for V and 10 bases for J; bases not matched to a gene: 8. This CDR3 contains 13 residues. The CDR3 is CASSSTSGFPQYF. The DNA for the CDR3 is TGCGCCAGCAGCTCGACTAGCGGATTTCCCCAGTACTTC.

The table lists this clonotype with many counts. J is TRBJ1-1 and V is TRBV7-9; D is ambiguous. V was pared by 2 bases and J by 3 bases, with 4 bases between. The CDR3 has 12 amino acids. The V gene's germline CDR1 is SEHNR and CDR2 FQNEAQ (reference sequence). CDR3 bases: TGTGCCAGCAGCTTAACGCACACTGAAGCTTTCTTT. Its translation: CASSLTHTEAFF.

Many counts were recorded for this clonotype. DNA of the CDR3: TGCAGCTGTGGGGGGGACGTGGAGCTGTTTTTT. Its translation is CSCGGDVELFF. The J gene is TRBJ2-2, the V gene TRBV29-1, with TRBD2 matching 7 bases. From germline, CDR1 is SQVTM and CDR2 ANQGSEA. The CDR3 is 11 residues long. Trimming removed 8 bases from V and 10 bases from J; junction bases left unmatched: 7.

In its sample, this clonotype was seen many times. V is TRBV7-7 and J is TRBJ2-1; 8 bases agree with TRBD1. The CDR3 is 15 amino acids. The V and J ends lost 5 bases and 6 bases, in that order; junction bases with no gene match: 9. Per germline, CDR1 SSHAT and CDR2 FNYEAQ (reference sequence). The CDR3 region has the DNA TGTGCCAGCAGCCTCGGACAGGGATGGGGCAATGAGCAGTTCTTC. Protein: CASSLGQGWGNEQFF.

J is TRBJ2-7 and V is TRBV7-9; D is unresolved. The germline CDR1 and CDR2 sequences are SEHNR and FQNEAQ (reference sequence). The germline V and J ends were trimmed by 5 bases and 2 bases, with 19 bases remaining between them. CDR3 length equals 16 residues. The CDR3 loop is CASSPLGVAETYEQYF. CDR3 bases: TGTGCCAGCAGCCCCCTTGGAGTAGCTGAGACCTACGAGCAGTACTTC.

The sample holds many counts of this clonotype. J is TRBJ2-1 and V is TRBV6-2 or TRBV6-3; 10 bases map to TRBD2. Unmatched junction bases numbered 8, after V lost 6 bases and J lost 3 bases. This CDR3 is 16 amino acids long. Germline V gene sequence: CDR1 MNHEY, CDR2 SVGEGT. CDR3 coding DNA: TGTGCCAGCAGAACGGTGGGACTAGCGAACTACAATGAGCAGTTCTTC. It is translated as CASRTVGLANYNEQFF.

This clonotype occurred many times. This chain links TRBV7-3 with TRBJ2-3, with 8 bases lining up with TRBD2. J gave up 4 bases and V 4 bases, and 13 bases lay outside the gene matches. The germline gives CDR1 SGHTA, CDR2 FQGTGA. The CDR3 sequence is 17 residues long. The CDR3 spells CASSSREAGGTADTQYF. The CDR3 DNA follows: TGTGCCAGCAGCTCCCGCGAGGCGGGAGGAACCGCAGATACGCAGTATTTT.

This clonotype has at least ten counts. The CDR3 region is CASSLGQGILDTQYF. Written as DNA, the CDR3 is TGCGCCAGCAGCTTGGGACAGGGGATACTCGATACGCAGTATTTT. V gene TRBV5-1 combines with J gene TRBJ2-3, with 8 nucleotides matching TRBD1. CDR3 length: 15 amino acids. V lost 0 bases to trimming and J lost 6 bases; unmatched junction nucleotides: 6. Germline loops: CDR1 SGHRS, CDR2 YFSETQ.

This clonotype was observed a single time. The V call is TRBV20-1, the J call TRBJ2-2; 9 bases fit TRBD2. CDR3 size: 13 residues. Per the germline V gene, CDR1 is DFQATT and CDR2 is SNEGSKA (reference sequence). The junction had 2 bases not matched to a gene; V was cut back by 3 bases and J by 6 bases. CDR3 in amino acids: CSASIAGAGELFF. The CDR3 nucleotides read TGCAGTGCTAGCATAGCGGGAGCCGGGGAGCTGTTTTTT.

This clonotype showed up just a few times. The V and J genes are TRBV3-1 and TRBJ2-7; D tentatively fits TRBD1 or TRBD2 (5 bases each). This CDR3 has 15 amino acids. Germline V gives CDR1 LGHDT, CDR2 YNNKEL (reference sequence). The V end lost 5 bases, the J end lost 0 bases, and 14 bases lay between the germline ends. CDR3 amino acids: CASSEAWGSSYEQYF. The CDR3 bases are TGTGCCAGCAGCGAAGCATGGGGGAGCTCCTACGAGCAGTACTTC.

This clonotype was seen at least ten times. This sequence joins TRBV7-2 and TRBJ2-5; 7 bases agree with TRBD2. CDR3 length: 14 amino acids. Germline CDR1 SGHTA, CDR2 FQGNSA. The ends lost 4 bases at V and 2 bases at J; junction bases unmatched: 4. The CDR3 loop is CASSWGGLQETQYF. As DNA, the CDR3 is TGTGCCAGCAGCTGGGGGGGACTTCAAGAGACCCAGTACTTC.

The chain joins TRBV4-1 to TRBJ2-1; weak D call: TRBD2 (5 bases). CDR3 length: 17 amino acids. Germline V gene sequence: CDR1 MGHRA, CDR2 YSYEKL. V lost 3 bases, J lost 2 bases, and 17 bases lay in between. The CDR3 nucleotides read TGCGCCAGCAGCCAGGCCTCGGGGATGGGCCCCTACAATGAGCAGTTCTTC. Residues: CASSQASGMGPYNEQFF.

This clonotype was observed at least ten times. The V and J genes are TRBV6-5 and TRBJ1-5; possibly TRBD1 for D (5 bases). The V end lost 10 bases, the J end lost 4 bases, and 11 bases lay between the germline ends. The germline V gene has CDR1 MNHEY and CDR2 SVGAGI. The CDR3 has 12 residues. CDR3 residues: CATGQGNQPQHF. CDR3 in DNA: TGTGCCACCGGTCAGGGTAATCAGCCCCAGCATTTT.

This clonotype was detected only a few times. The genes are TRBV4-2 and TRBJ2-1; D is unclear. The CDR3 has 11 amino acids. CDR1 LGHNA and CDR2 YNFKEQ come from the germline V gene. V was trimmed by 4 bases and J by 7 bases, leaving 5 bases between them. CDR3 amino acids: CASSRENEQFF. CDR3 bases: TGTGCCAGCAGCCGAGAAAATGAGCAGTTCTTC.

This clonotype was counted a few times. The chain recombines TRBV29-1 with TRBJ2-7; D possibly corresponds to TRBD2 (6 bases). The ends were cut back, 3 bases at V and 7 bases at J, with 16 bases in the middle. The CDR3 is 13 residues long. Germline lookup yields CDR1 SQVTM and CDR2 ANQGSEA. The CDR3 reads CSVDGGRSREQYF. CDR3 DNA sequence: TGCAGCGTTGATGGAGGGAGGTCTCGGGAGCAGTACTTC.

This clonotype was observed a few times. This sequence joins TRBV12-3 or TRBV12-4 and TRBJ1-1; 7 nucleotides agree with TRBD1. The V and J ends lost 2 bases and 3 bases, in that order; junction bases with no gene match: 0. CDR3 length: 13 residues. The CDR3 DNA reads as TGTGCCAGCAGTTTACAGGGGGACACTGAAGCTTTCTTT. Its translation is CASSLQGDTEAFF.

This clonotype was counted between two and nine times. The chain carries TRBV24-1 and TRBJ2-3; 9 bases line up with TRBD2. V dropped 3 bases and J dropped 3; count of bases not matched to a gene: 9. The V gene's germline CDR1 is KGHDR and CDR2 SFDVKD. The CDR3 length is 17 residues. The CDR3 sequence is CATSDSGRGGRTDTQYF. Written as DNA, the CDR3 is TGTGCCACCAGTGATAGTGGGCGGGGGGGCCGAACAGATACGCAGTATTTT.

This clonotype was counted ten times or more. CDR3 DNA sequence: TGCAGCGGCGCTAGCGGGACGTACGAGCAGTACTTC. This translates into CSGASGTYEQYF. V and J are TRBV29-1 and TRBJ2-7; 9 positions match TRBD2. Trimming took 7 bases from V and 4 from J; bases not matched to a gene: 5. Germline CDR1 SQVTM, CDR2 ANQGSEA. The CDR3 consists of 12 residues.

This clonotype was observed many times. The chain is built from TRBV7-2 and TRBJ1-5; D call uncertain. The V end lost 5 bases, the J end lost 4 bases, and 15 bases lay between the germline ends. The CDR3 contains 15 residues. The germline CDR1 and CDR2 sequences are SGHTA and FQGNSA. The CDR3 loop reads CASSQNSLANQPQHF. In DNA form, the CDR3 reads TGTGCCAGCAGCCAGAACAGCTTAGCAAATCAGCCCCAGCATTTT.

This clonotype came up a few times. The V and J genes are TRBV5-1 and TRBJ1-1; D remains unclear. CDR3 length equals 14 residues. V was pared by 4 bases and J by 1 base, with 11 bases between. Germline CDR1 SGHRS, CDR2 YFSETQ. The CDR3 sequence: CASSITTGNTEAFF. Here the CDR3 DNA reads TGCGCCAGCAGCATCACCACGGGGAACACTGAAGCTTTCTTT.

The chain recombines TRBV20-1 with TRBJ2-2; TRBD2 matches at 16 bases. The CDR3 runs to 19 residues. Germline V gene data show CDR1 as DFQATT and CDR2 as SNEGSKA (reference sequence). The V gene end was trimmed by 1 base and the J gene end by 6 bases; junction bases not matched to a gene: 11. The CDR3 nucleotides are TGCAGTGCTAGAGCACCGGGACTAGCGGGGGGGCCGTACCCCGGGGAGCTGTTTTTT. This encodes CSARAPGLAGGPYPGELFF.